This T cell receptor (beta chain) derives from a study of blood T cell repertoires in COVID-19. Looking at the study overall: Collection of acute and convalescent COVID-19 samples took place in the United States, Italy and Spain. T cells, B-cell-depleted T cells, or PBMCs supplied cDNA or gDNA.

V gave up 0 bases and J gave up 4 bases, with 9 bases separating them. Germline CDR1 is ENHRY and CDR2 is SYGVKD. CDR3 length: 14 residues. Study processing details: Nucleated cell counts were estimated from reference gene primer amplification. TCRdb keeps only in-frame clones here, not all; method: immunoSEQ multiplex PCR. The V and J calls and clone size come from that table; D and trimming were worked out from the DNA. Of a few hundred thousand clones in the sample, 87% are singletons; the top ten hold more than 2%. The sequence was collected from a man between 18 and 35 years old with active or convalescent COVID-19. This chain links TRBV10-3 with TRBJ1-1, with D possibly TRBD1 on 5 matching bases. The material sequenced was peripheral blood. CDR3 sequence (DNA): TGTGCCATCAGTGAGTCAGTTCAGGGCACTGAAGCTTTCTTT. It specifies CAISESVQGTEAFF.